This is a list of T cell receptor beta chains from one sample in a study of cytomegalovirus exposure and HLA in healthy donors. Data came from immunoSEQ multiplex PCR; TCRdb stores just in-frame clones and leaves some out. The sample contains 110,000 or so clones, about three quarters of which appear only once. Material: PBMCs. Source of these receptors: a male donor in good health and CMV-seronegative. Each CDR3 is given with its conserved first and last residue. D genes are given only for firm matches. A clone size is listed for some rows: how often the clone was seen (once, few, many), or a class if it is expanded.

V gene	D gene	J gene	clone size	CDR3 protein	CDR3 DNA
TRBV11-2	.	TRBJ2-6	.	CASSSRVGPSGANVLTF	TGTGCCAGCAGCAGCAGGGTAGGGCCCTCTGGGGCCAACGTCCTGACTTTC
TRBV28	TRBD1	TRBJ1-2	.	CASSFLRGGAYGYTF	TGTGCCAGCAGTTTCTTGAGAGGGGGCGCATATGGCTACACCTTC
TRBV30	.	TRBJ1-3	.	CAWTPDSFGNTIYF	TGTGCCTGGACGCCGGACAGCTTCGGAAACACCATATATTTT
TRBV29-1	.	TRBJ2-1	few	CSAWGGRHNEQFF	TGCAGCGCCTGGGGGGGCCGGCACAATGAGCAGTTCTTC
TRBV4-2	TRBD2	TRBJ2-1	.	CASSQGLAGVSYNEQFF	TGTGCCAGCAGCCAAGGGCTAGCGGGAGTGTCCTACAATGAGCAGTTCTTC
TRBV27	.	TRBJ1-2	.	CASSWANNYGYTF	TGTGCCAGCAGTTGGGCCAATAACTATGGCTACACCTTC
TRBV7-3	TRBD2	TRBJ2-3	.	CASSLGGGTTDTQYF	TGTGCCAGCAGCTTAGGGGGAGGGACCACAGATACGCAGTATTTT
TRBV11-2	.	TRBJ1-1	.	CASSYTDMNTEAFF	TGTGCCAGCAGCTATACAGACATGAACACTGAAGCTTTCTTT
TRBV2	TRBD1	TRBJ2-7	.	CASSSGTGPYEQYF	TGTGCCAGCAGCTCCGGGACAGGGCCGTACGAGCAGTACTTC
TRBV28	.	TRBJ1-5	.	CASSWGSTQPQHF	TGTGCCAGCAGTTGGGGCAGTACTCAGCCCCAGCATTTT
TRBV18	.	TRBJ1-1	.	CASSPPGGARNTEAFF	TGTGCCAGCTCACCACCGGGGGGGGCGCGGAACACTGAAGCTTTCTTT
TRBV18	TRBD2	TRBJ2-1	.	CASSPPGGRFLNEQFF	TGTGCCAGCTCACCGCCAGGCGGGAGATTTCTCAATGAGCAGTTCTTC
TRBV27	.	TRBJ1-2	.	CASSYTGNYGYTF	TGTGCCAGCAGTTACACAGGGAACTATGGCTACACCTTC
TRBV5-4	.	TRBJ2-1	few	CASLRDNSDEQFF	TGTGCCAGCCTCCGGGACAATAGCGATGAGCAGTTCTTC
TRBV5-1	.	TRBJ1-5	few	CASSTDSNQPQHF	TGCGCCAGCAGCACAGACAGTAATCAGCCCCAGCATTTT
TRBV30	TRBD2	TRBJ2-7	.	CAWTDPGLAGLTIYEQYF	TGTGCCTGGACCGATCCGGGACTAGCGGGCCTAACCATCTACGAGCAGTACTTC
TRBV27	.	TRBJ1-5	.	CASSRGDGGNQPQHF	TGTGCCAGCAGTCGGGGAGATGGGGGCAATCAGCCCCAGCATTTT
TRBV12-5	TRBD1	TRBJ2-1	.	CASGLVRGPYNEQFF	TGTGCTAGTGGTTTGGTAAGGGGGCCCTACAATGAGCAGTTCTTC
TRBV30	.	TRBJ1-3	many	CAGADPGNTIYF	TGTGCCGGGGCTGACCCTGGAAACACCATATATTTT
TRBV15	TRBD1	TRBJ2-7	few	CATSRLWTGEIDYEQYF	TGTGCCACCAGCAGACTGTGGACAGGGGAGATCGACTACGAGCAGTACTTC
TRBV27	.	TRBJ1-1	.	CASSLNPGNTEAFF	TGTGCCAGCAGTTTAAATCCGGGGAACACTGAAGCTTTCTTT
TRBV9	.	TRBJ2-2	.	CASSGASANTGKLFF	TGTGCCAGCAGCGGCGCTAGCGCGAACACCGGGAAGCTGTTTTTT
TRBV4-2	TRBD1	TRBJ2-4	.	CASSLPGQGAGIQYF	TGTGCCAGCAGCCTTCCGGGACAGGGGGCTGGCATTCAGTACTTC
TRBV11-3	.	TRBJ2-2	few	CASSLNRENTGELFF	TGTGCCAGCAGCTTAAACCGGGAAAACACCGGGGAGCTGTTTTTT
TRBV27	TRBD2	TRBJ2-5	.	CASRGSSGTETQYF	TGTGCCAGCAGGGGTTCAAGCGGGACAGAGACCCAGTACTTC
TRBV7-9	TRBD1	TRBJ2-2	.	CASSSRGWNTGELFF	TGTGCCAGCAGCTCCAGGGGGTGGAACACCGGGGAGCTGTTTTTT
TRBV7-3	TRBD1	TRBJ1-4	.	CASSLGGGGEKLFF	TGTGCCAGCAGCCTAGGGGGCGGAGGTGAAAAACTGTTTTTT
TRBV2	.	TRBJ1-1	.	CASGPDRLMTEAFF	TGTGCCAGCGGACCCGACAGGCTAATGACTGAAGCTTTCTTT
TRBV7-8	.	TRBJ2-5	.	CASSPPLVVVETQYF	TGTGCCAGCAGCCCCCCCTTAGTGGTGGTGGAGACCCAGTACTTC
TRBV19	TRBD2	TRBJ2-2	.	CATKTSGRASIGGELFF	TGTGCCACCAAGACTAGCGGGAGGGCCAGTATCGGCGGGGAGCTGTTTTTT
TRBV19	TRBD1	TRBJ2-2	.	CASSITGTGNTGELFF	TGTGCCAGTAGTATAACCGGGACAGGTAACACCGGGGAGCTGTTTTTT
TRBV7-6	.	TRBJ2-1	.	CASSQTGYNEQFF	TGTGCCAGCAGCCAGACAGGCTACAATGAGCAGTTCTTC
TRBV30	.	TRBJ1-2	.	CAWSVNLGLGYTF	TGTGCCTGGAGTGTAAATCTTGGGCTTGGCTACACCTTC
TRBV19	TRBD1	TRBJ2-7	.	CASSRTGGFSSGYYEQYF	TGTGCCAGTAGTCGGACAGGGGGCTTTTCTAGCGGCTACTACGAGCAGTACTTC
TRBV5-1	.	TRBJ2-6	.	CASSLDGAGANVLTF	TGCGCCAGCAGCTTGGACGGGGCTGGGGCCAACGTCCTGACTTTC
TRBV11-2	TRBD2	TRBJ2-1	.	CASSSLAGVGNEQFF	TGTGCCAGCAGCTCACTAGCGGGAGTGGGTAATGAGCAGTTCTTC
TRBV18	TRBD1	TRBJ1-5	.	CASSAGQGPNQPQHF	TGTGCCAGCTCGGCGGGACAGGGGCCTAATCAGCCCCAGCATTTT
TRBV30	.	TRBJ1-1	.	CAFLQGLTEAFF	TGTGCCTTCCTACAGGGTCTAACTGAAGCTTTCTTT
TRBV5-6	TRBD1	TRBJ2-7	.	CASRDSGTGGYEQYF	TGTGCCAGCAGGGACTCCGGGACAGGGGGCTACGAGCAGTACTTC
TRBV5-1	.	TRBJ2-5	.	CASSLAAGGAEETQYF	TGCGCCAGCAGCTTGGCCGCTGGGGGGGCCGAAGAGACCCAGTACTTC
TRBV27	.	TRBJ2-2	.	CASSGGTVTNTGELFF	TGTGCCAGCAGCGGCGGGACAGTGACGAACACCGGGGAGCTGTTTTTT
TRBV5-4	.	TRBJ1-1	.	CASSSRDTEAFF	TGTGCCAGCAGCTCTCGGGACACTGAAGCTTTCTTT
TRBV4-3	.	TRBJ2-1	.	CASSQAGRVGNEQFF	TGCGCCAGCAGCCAAGCTGGCAGGGTCGGCAATGAGCAGTTCTTC
TRBV27	TRBD1	TRBJ1-2	once	CASSQGTGGLGYTF	TGTGCCAGCAGTCAAGGGACAGGGGGCCTTGGCTACACCTTC
TRBV19	.	TRBJ2-3	.	CASRILATDTQYF	TGTGCCAGTAGGATACTAGCAACAGATACGCAGTATTTT
TRBV7-9	.	TRBJ1-3	.	CASSLDGPGVSGNTIYF	TGTGCCAGCAGCTTAGATGGCCCAGGCGTATCTGGAAACACCATATATTTT
TRBV18	.	TRBJ2-4	.	CASSPSQGSKNIQYF	TGTGCCAGCTCACCAAGTCAGGGTAGTAAAAACATTCAGTACTTC
TRBV14	.	TRBJ1-3	.	CASSPRRSSGNTIYF	TGTGCCAGCAGCCCGAGGCGTTCGTCTGGAAACACCATATATTTT
TRBV7-9	.	TRBJ1-1	once	CSSRPNTDSYTEAFF	TGTTCCAGCAGACCTAATACAGACAGCTACACTGAAGCTTTCTTT
TRBV11-1	TRBD2	TRBJ2-7	.	CASSPGQPREGQYF	TGTGCCAGCAGCCCAGGACAACCTCGGGAGGGGCAGTACTTC